The next 21 T cell receptor beta chains were all read from a single sample in a study of a mutant IDH1 vaccine in newly diagnosed glioma. No antigen has been identified for these receptors. Assay used: immunoSEQ multiplex PCR; TCRdb lists only in-frame clones, some missing. The repertoire has tens of thousands of clones, 80% to 90% of them found once; the top ten carry around 8.9%. The time point: week 23, last vaccination. It was 300 ug of mutant IDH1 20-mer peptide that made up each vaccine dose, given with topical imiquimod. The sample in question was PBMCs, obtained from a glioma patient whose treatment included an IDH1 peptide vaccine. The receptor source for this set is a woman in her 40s with glioma. Some clones in this sample may be carry-over from other donors' samples.

The V and J genes are TRBV10-2 and TRBJ2-7; 8 nucleotides line up with TRBD2. From germline, CDR1 is WSHSY and CDR2 SAAADI. The CDR3 has 15 residues. Germline trimming cut 6 bases from V and 4 bases from J; bases unmatched to any gene: 11. CDR3 bases: TGCGCCAGCAGGCGGTGGGTCGGGGGGGCTTACGAGCAGTACTTC. Translation gives CASRRWVGGAYEQYF.

The V gene is TRBV18, the J gene TRBJ1-1; D is uncertain. The CDR3 is 15 amino acids. Looked up from germline, CDR1 is KGHSH and CDR2 is LQKENI. The V and J ends lost 1 base and 3 bases respectively, with 12 bases between them. The CDR3: CASSPHEGLDTEAFF. The CDR3 DNA is TGTGCCAGCTCACCACATGAGGGCTTGGACACTGAAGCTTTCTTT.

J is TRBJ1-1 and V is TRBV9, with unresolved D. This CDR3 is 15 amino acids long. Germline V gene lookup returns CDR1 SGDLS and CDR2 YYNGEE. V lost 4 bases and J 3 bases, leaving 16 bases between the germline ends. For the CDR3, the DNA is TGTGCCAGCAGCTTTCGGGAGGCCTTTGACACTGAAGCTTTCTTT. Protein: CASSFREAFDTEAFF.

The chain's CDR3 is CSAKEQYF. CDR3 nucleotide sequence: TGCAGTGCTAAAGAGCAGTACTTC. The chain couples TRBV20-1 to TRBJ2-7; D gene uncertain. CDR1 DFQATT and CDR2 SNEGSKA come from the germline V gene (reference sequence). The CDR3 is 8 residues long. V lost 4 bases to trimming and J lost 7 bases, with 2 bases between them.

V and J are TRBV4-1 and TRBJ2-7; D is perhaps TRBD1 or TRBD2 (5 bases each). The CDR3 is 14 amino acids. The ends were cut back, 3 bases at V and 0 bases at J, with 9 bases in the middle. Germline CDR1 MGHRA, CDR2 YSYEKL. The CDR3 loop reads CASSQRDGSYEQYF. CDR3 nucleotides: TGCGCCAGCAGCCAGAGGGACGGCTCCTACGAGCAGTACTTC.

The chain is built from TRBV2 and TRBJ2-5; a weak D match, TRBD2 (7 bases). The CDR3 length is 15 residues. The germline V gene encodes CDR1 SNHLY and CDR2 FYNNEI. Deletions cut 10 bases from V and 0 bases from J, with 18 bases between. CDR3 sequence: CATSRGGSYQETQYF. Here the CDR3 DNA reads TGTGCCACCTCCAGGGGCGGGAGTTACCAAGAGACCCAGTACTTC. Full variable domain (remainder filled in from reference TRBV2 and TRBJ2-5): EPEVTQTPSHQVTQMGQEVILRCVPISNHLYFYWYRQILGQKVEFLVSFYNNEISEKSEIFDDQFSVERPDGSNFTLKIRSTKLEDSAMYFCATSRGGSYQETQYFGPGTRLLVL.

The J gene is TRBJ2-2, the V gene TRBV5-1; 10 bases fit TRBD2. The trim removed 3 bases at V and 2 bases at J, leaving 10 bases unmatched. Germline V gives CDR1 SGHRS, CDR2 YFSETQ. The CDR3 contains 18 residues. The CDR3 protein is CASSSRGASGGNTGELFF. CDR3 bases: TGCGCCAGCAGCTCAAGGGGGGCTAGCGGGGGCAACACCGGGGAGCTGTTTTTT.

This clone is medium-sized by share. The chain is built from TRBV5-1 and TRBJ2-7; D may correspond to TRBD1 or TRBD2 (6 bases each). This CDR3 is built from 14 residues. CDR1 and CDR2 (germline): SGHRS, YFSETQ. Trimming left V 1 base short and J 5 bases short, with 13 bases between. The CDR3 protein is CASSLWGARDEQYF. In DNA form, the CDR3 reads TGCGCCAGCAGCTTGTGGGGGGCTCGGGACGAGCAGTACTTC. The full variable domain, in which reference TRBV5-1 and TRBJ2-7 provide the parts outside the CDR3, is KAGVTQTPRYLIKTRGQQVTLSCSPISGHRSVSWYQQTPGQGLQFLFEYFSETQRNKGNFPGRFSGRQFSNSRSEMNVSTLELGDSALYLCASSLWGARDEQYFGPGTRLTVT.

This sequence joins TRBV19 and TRBJ2-7; 8 nucleotides match TRBD1. V trimming: 4 bases; J trimming: 0 bases; junction bases outside the gene matches: 2. The CDR3 loop spans 14 amino acids. CDR1 is LNHDA, CDR2 SQIVND, per germline (reference sequence). CDR3 in amino acids: CASSRTGNSYEQYF. The CDR3 coding sequence is TGTGCCAGTAGTAGGACAGGGAACTCCTACGAGCAGTACTTC.

The rearrangement joins TRBV5-6 to TRBJ1-5, with 8 bases matching TRBD1. The J segment lost 4 bases and the V segment lost 0 bases, leaving 3 bases of the junction unmatched. Germline V gene sequence: CDR1 SGHDT, CDR2 YYEEEE. This CDR3 has 15 amino acids. The CDR3 DNA follows: TGTGCCAGCAGCTTGGGGACAGGGCGGAATCAGCCCCAGCATTTT. Protein: CASSLGTGRNQPQHF.

V usage is TRBV5-4 and J usage is TRBJ2-2; the match to TRBD2 covers 13 bases. CDR1 is SGHNT, CDR2 YYREEE, per germline (reference sequence). After removal of 2 bases from V and 3 bases from J, the junction contained 1 base not matched to a gene. The CDR3 contains 16 residues. Written as DNA, the CDR3 is TGTGCCAGCAGCTTTGGACTAGCGGGGGACACCGGGGAGCTGTTTTTT. Its protein product is CASSFGLAGDTGELFF.

The chain is built from TRBV15 and TRBJ2-7; TRBD1 agrees at 7 bases. Germline values: CDR1 LNHNV, CDR2 YYDKDF (reference sequence). V lost 6 bases, J lost 6 bases, and 8 bases stayed unmatched. There are 13 residues in the CDR3. The CDR3 spells CATSQDRRSEQYF. DNA for the CDR3: TGTGCCACCAGTCAGGACAGGCGGTCCGAGCAGTACTTC.

The chain uses TRBV19 and TRBJ2-1; D possibly corresponds to TRBD1 (6 bases). V shed 5 bases and J shed 7 bases, with 21 bases lying between them. Germline lookup yields CDR1 LNHDA and CDR2 SQIVND (reference sequence). The length of the CDR3 is 16 residues. In DNA form, the CDR3 reads TGTGCCAGTAGTTCACCGACAGGCCCTCGGTGGAATGAGCAGTTCTTC. It specifies CASSSPTGPRWNEQFF. The complete variable domain, with remaining parts taken from reference TRBV19 and TRBJ2-1, reads DGGITQSPKYLFRKEGQNVTLSCEQNLNHDAMYWYRQDPGQGLRLIYYSQIVNDFQKGDIAEGYSVSREKKESFPLTVTSAQKNPTAFYLCASSSPTGPRWNEQFFGPGTRLTVL.

This clone has just a few counts. This chain connects TRBV19 to TRBJ1-4; 9 nucleotides agree with TRBD1. The trim removed 6 bases at V and 8 bases at J, leaving 7 bases unmatched. Germline-derived CDR1 and CDR2 are LNHDA and SQIVND (reference sequence). The CDR3 has 14 residues. CDR3 coding DNA: TGTGCCAGTAGGAGGGACAGGGAATACGAAAAACTGTTTTTT. Its protein product is CASRRDREYEKLFF.

The table lists this clone with a count of one. The chain links TRBV7-8 to TRBJ2-6; D is uncertain. The CDR3 loop spans 16 amino acids. Germline CDR1 and CDR2: SGHVS and FQNEAQ. Between the trimmed V and J ends, which lost 1 base and 1 base, there was a span of 8 bases. CDR3 bases: TGTGCCAGCAGCTTAGTCTGGCAGTCTGGGGCCAACGTCCTGACTTTC. It specifies CASSLVWQSGANVLTF.

This chain links TRBV19 with TRBJ1-5; possibly TRBD1 for D (5 bases). Germline V gene lookup returns CDR1 LNHDA and CDR2 SQIVND (reference sequence). The CDR3 is made up of 14 amino acids. V was trimmed by 5 bases and J by 7 bases, leaving 15 bases between them. In DNA form, the CDR3 reads TGTGCCAGTAGTGAGGAGGGGCGTTGGCAGCCCCAGCATTTT. This gives the protein CASSEEGRWQPQHF.

The chain recombines TRBV18 with TRBJ2-7; either TRBD1 or TRBD2 may fit D (5 bases each). The length of the CDR3 is 13 residues. CDR1 and CDR2 from the germline V gene are KGHSH and LQKENI. The V end was cut by 2 bases, the J end by 3 bases, with 8 bases between. Written as DNA, the CDR3 is TGTGCCAGCTCACCATTGGGGGACTACGAGCAGTACTTC. As protein: CASSPLGDYEQYF.

The V call is TRBV2, the J call TRBJ1-3; tentative D call: TRBD1 (5 bases). This CDR3 is built from 14 residues. In germline, CDR1 is SNHLY, CDR2 FYNNEI. Trimming shortened V by 10 bases and J by 2 bases, and 15 bases separated the two germline ends. CDR3 nucleotides: TGTGCCATCCCCGTCGGGGCAGCTGGAAACACCATATATTTT. Translating it yields CAIPVGAAGNTIYF.

This clone showed up just a few times. The chain combines TRBV5-6 with TRBJ2-3; 13 bases are a match to TRBD2. This CDR3 comprises 17 residues. Trimming at V came to 7 bases and at J to 0 bases, leaving 8 bases not matched to a gene. The germline V gene has CDR1 SGHDT and CDR2 YYEEEE. CDR3 protein: CASRSVTSGRSTDTQYF. The CDR3 DNA sequence: TGTGCCAGCCGCTCGGTGACTAGCGGGAGGAGCACAGATACGCAGTATTTT.

The chain joins TRBV29-1 to TRBJ1-2; the D gene is possibly TRBD1 (5 bases). From germline, CDR1 is SQVTM and CDR2 ANQGSEA. The CDR3 is made up of 12 amino acids. The V end lost 3 bases, the J end lost 8 bases, and 13 bases lay between the germline ends. The CDR3: CSVDPGRSGYTF. DNA for the CDR3: TGCAGCGTTGACCCGGGACGAAGCGGCTACACCTTC.

V and J are TRBV10-3 and TRBJ2-7; TRBD1 matches 7 bases. J gave up 1 base and V 4 bases, and 1 base lay outside the gene matches. Germline V CDR1 and CDR2: ENHRY, SYGVKD. The CDR3 consists of 13 residues. The CDR3 DNA sequence: TGTGCCATCAGTGGACAGGGATCCTACGAGCAGTACTTC. As protein: CAISGQGSYEQYF.